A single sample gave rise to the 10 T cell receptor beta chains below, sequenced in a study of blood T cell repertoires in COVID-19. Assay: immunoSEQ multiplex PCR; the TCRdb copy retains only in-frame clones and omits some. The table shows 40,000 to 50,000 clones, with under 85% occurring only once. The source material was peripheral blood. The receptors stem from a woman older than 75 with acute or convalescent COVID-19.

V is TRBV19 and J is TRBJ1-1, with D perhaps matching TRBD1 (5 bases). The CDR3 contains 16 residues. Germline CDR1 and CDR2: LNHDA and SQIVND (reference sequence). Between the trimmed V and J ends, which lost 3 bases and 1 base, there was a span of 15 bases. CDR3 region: CASSISRAGGNTEAFF. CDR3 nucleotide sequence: TGTGCCAGTAGTATCTCACGGGCGGGGGGGAACACTGAAGCTTTCTTT.

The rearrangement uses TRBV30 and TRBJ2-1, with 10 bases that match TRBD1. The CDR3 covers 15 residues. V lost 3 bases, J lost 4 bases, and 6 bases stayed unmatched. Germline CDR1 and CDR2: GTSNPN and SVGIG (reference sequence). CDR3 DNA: TGTGCCTGGAGAACGACAGGGGGCTTTTACAATGAGCAGTTCTTC. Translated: CAWRTTGGFYNEQFF. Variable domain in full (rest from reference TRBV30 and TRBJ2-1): SQTIHQWPATLVQPVGSPLSLECTVEGTSNPNLYWYRQAAGRGLQLLFYSVGIGQISSEVPQNLSASRPQDRQFILSSKKLLLSDSGFYLCAWRTTGGFYNEQFFGPGTRLTVL.

CDR3 protein: CASSYSGQGASTEAFF. CDR3 DNA sequence: TGTGCCAGCAGTTACTCGGGGCAGGGGGCGAGCACTGAAGCTTTCTTT. The genes are TRBV6-2 or TRBV6-3 and TRBJ1-1, with TRBD1 matching 8 bases. Germline lookup yields CDR1 MNHEY and CDR2 SVGEGT. V shed 0 bases and J 4 bases; nucleotides not matched to a gene: 7. CDR3 length: 16 residues.

CDR3: CASSPDSGRGSSYEQYF. Written as DNA, the CDR3 is TGTGCCAGCTCGCCGGATTCGGGCAGGGGTAGCTCCTACGAGCAGTACTTC. This chain joins TRBV18 and TRBJ2-7, with D possibly TRBD1 on 6 matching bases. Per germline, CDR1 KGHSH and CDR2 LQKENI. The CDR3 has 17 amino acids. V was pared by 6 bases and J by 0 bases, with 21 bases between.

Here the CDR3 reads CASSVSGTGRYGYTF. The CDR3 DNA reads as TGTGCCAGCAGCGTTTCCGGGACAGGGCGCTATGGCTACACCTTC. This chain uses TRBV9 with TRBJ1-2; 9 bases are a match to TRBD1. The CDR3 extends over 15 amino acids. V was clipped by 2 bases and J by 4 bases; unmatched bases: 6. Germline values: CDR1 SGDLS, CDR2 YYNGEE.

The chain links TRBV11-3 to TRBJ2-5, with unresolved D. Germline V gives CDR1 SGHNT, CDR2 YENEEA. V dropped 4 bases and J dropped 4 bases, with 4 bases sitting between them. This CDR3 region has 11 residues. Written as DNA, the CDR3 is TGTGCCAGCAGCTCGAGAGAGACCCAGTACTTC. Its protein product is CASSSRETQYF. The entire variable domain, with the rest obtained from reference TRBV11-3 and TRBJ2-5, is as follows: EAGVVQSPRYKIIEKKQPVAFWCNPISGHNTLYWYLQNLGQGPELLIRYENEEAVDDSQLPKDRFSAERLKGVDSTLKIQPAELGDSAVYLCASSSRETQYFGPGTRLLVL.

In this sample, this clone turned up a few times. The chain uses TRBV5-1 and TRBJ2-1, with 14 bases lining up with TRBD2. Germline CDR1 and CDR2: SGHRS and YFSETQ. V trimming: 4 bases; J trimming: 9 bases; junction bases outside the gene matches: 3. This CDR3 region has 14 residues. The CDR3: CASSPGTSGGEQFF. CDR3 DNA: TGCGCCAGCAGCCCCGGGACTAGCGGGGGTGAGCAGTTCTTC.

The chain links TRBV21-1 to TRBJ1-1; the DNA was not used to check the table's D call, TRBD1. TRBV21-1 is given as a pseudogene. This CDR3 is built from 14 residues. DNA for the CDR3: TGTGCCAGCAGCGCTACAGGATTGAACACTGAAGCTTTCTTT. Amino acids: CASSATGLNTEAFF.

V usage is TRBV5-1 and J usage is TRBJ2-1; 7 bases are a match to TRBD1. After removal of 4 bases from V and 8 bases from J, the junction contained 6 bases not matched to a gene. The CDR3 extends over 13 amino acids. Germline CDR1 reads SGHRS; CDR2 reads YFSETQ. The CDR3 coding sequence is TGCGCCAGCAGCCCTCTAGGGGGCGATGAGCAGTTCTTC. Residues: CASSPLGGDEQFF.

The CDR3 DNA is TGCGCCAGCAGCACAGACGGCTCCTATGGCTACACCTTC. Translation gives CASSTDGSYGYTF. This rearrangement joins TRBV5-1 to TRBJ1-2; no reliable D call. This CDR3 is built from 13 residues. Germline CDR1 reads SGHRS; CDR2 reads YFSETQ. The V end was cut by 4 bases, the J end by 4 bases, with 11 bases between.